The clone carrying this TCR beta chain has only a few counts. Its antigen is not identified. The data belong to a study of T-cell reconstitution after alpha-beta-depleted transplantation in children. Overall study results and limits: Surviving recipient cells, namely T cells and thymic progenitors, were the source of high day-60 TCRbeta diversity in some patients.

Per germline, CDR1 MGHRA and CDR2 YSYEKL. The CDR3 is 17 residues long. The trim removed 0 bases at V and 3 bases at J, leaving 9 bases unmatched. For TCRbeta, the library was prepared with unique molecular identifiers. TCRdb itself ran the PCR reads through MiXCR, one entry per CDR3 protein. The sample lists around 960,000 distinct CDR3 sequences; roughly 29% were seen once. This chain connects TRBV4-1 to TRBJ2-3; 7 bases align to TRBD1. Source: PBMCs, mostly from graft donor cells, taken 360 days after TCRalphabeta/CD19-depleted stem cell transplant. This TCR came from a boy less than two years old who had a stem cell transplant for SCID, so the T cells may come from the graft donor. The CDR3 coding sequence is TGCGCCAGCAGCCAAGAACGACAGGGCTACCCGACAGATACGCAGTATTTT. Protein sequence: CASSQERQGYPTDTQYF.